The text below deals with one TCR beta chain. The antigen is undetermined. This specimen belongs to a study of OX40 agonist ivuxolimab in advanced cancers. Whole-study context: An agonistic human IgG2 monoclonal antibody against OX40 (CD134) was given. Hepatocellular carcinoma, melanoma, renal cell or head and neck cancer occurred in dose-escalation patients. Whole-study results and caveats: Dose levels from 0.1 to 3.0 mg/kg saw CD4+ and CD8+ blood T cells expand clonally by week 6.

Trimming cost V 1 base and J 4 bases, with 5 bases left between them. The CDR3 runs to 12 residues. CDR1 is KGHSH and CDR2 is LQKENI in the germline V gene. With baseline, cycle 4 day 1, and cycle 7 day 1 as timepoints, blood was sampled. The data were produced by immunoSEQ multiplex PCR, yet TCRdb's version contains in-frame clones alone and is incomplete. The sample shows 45,000 to 55,000 clones, 75% to 85% of them seen only once. The sample here was CD4+ or CD8+ T cells sorted from blood, taken in a trial of the OX40 agonist ivuxolimab. The chain is built from TRBV18 and TRBJ2-7; D is undetermined. This receptor was taken from an adult with an advanced solid tumor such as melanoma, head and neck, liver or kidney cancer. The DNA of the CDR3 is TGTGCCAGCTCACCACTGGGGTACGAGCAGTACTTC. It encodes CASSPLGYEQYF.